This is a list of T cell receptor beta chains from one sample in a study of CD8 T cells in Susac syndrome. TCRdb called the immunoSEQ multiplex PCR reads again in MiXCR, with one record for every CDR3 protein. The sample carries approximately 100,000 distinct CDR3 sequences, just under 95% recorded once. Material: CD8+ T cells from PBMCs. The receptors here all came from a human donor in good health. The conserved cysteine and the conserved F or W are not part of the CDR3 here.

TRBJ1-2 | TRBV3-1 | 12 | ASTLSEGTYGYT
TRBJ1-3 | TRBV4-1 | 11 | ASSQGGGDTIY
TRBJ2-7 | TRBV25-1 | 11 | ASSTSRVYEQY
TRBJ2-7 | TRBV2 | 14 | ASSDLPQQTKYEQY
TRBJ2-1 | TRBV27 | 15 | ASSFSRGVGSYNEQF
TRBJ1-1 | TRBV2 | 15 | ASSEAGATHPNTEAF
TRBJ2-5 | TRBV20-1 | 15 | SARDSRPSGAQETQY
TRBJ2-3 | TRBV7-2 | 12 | ASKEAGARDTQY
TRBJ2-1 | TRBV5-1 | 15 | ASSRPGLAGAGNEQF
TRBJ1-1 | TRBV20-1 | 11 | SARDQVGTEAF
TRBJ2-5 | TRBV30 | 12 | AWSWGQKQETQY
TRBJ1-5 | TRBV18 | 12 | ASSSDRVNQPQH
TRBJ2-3 | TRBV6-2/TRBV6-3 | 15 | ASSWGLASLVADTQY
TRBJ2-4 | TRBV5-1 | 15 | ASSFRAQGAVKNIQY
TRBJ2-1 | TRBV29-1 | 11 | SVELAGVGEQF
TRBJ2-2 | TRBV25-1 | 16 | ASSTLSSGTPNTGELF
TRBJ2-7 | TRBV6-5 | 10 | ATSRESYEQY
TRBJ2-2 | TRBV19 | 13 | ASSTGQGSTGELF
TRBJ2-1 | TRBV20-1 | 12 | SARSGEGLNEQF
TRBJ2-1 | TRBV5-1 | 13 | ASSWGREPYNEQF
TRBJ2-3 | TRBV7-9 | 8 | ASSLGTQY
TRBJ1-1 | TRBV29-1 | 11 | SVATGMNTEAF
TRBJ2-7 | TRBV18 | 15 | ASSPIVGTGVNYEQY
TRBJ1-1 | TRBV6-2/TRBV6-3 | 11 | ASNQRGRTEAF
TRBJ2-5 | TRBV7-2 | 12 | ASSLDSGMETQY
TRBJ1-1 | TRBV10-3 | 10 | ATKLSGTEAF
TRBJ2-6 | TRBV27 | 14 | ASGHRPPSGANVLT
TRBJ2-1 | TRBV14 | 13 | ASSQVSRPYNEQF
TRBJ2-7 | TRBV20-1 | 14 | SASGRGGQGAREQY
TRBJ1-5 | TRBV12-2 | 14 | ASRGRTGGGNQPQH
TRBJ1-1 | TRBV14 | 11 | ASSQGFNTEAF
TRBJ1-1 | TRBV30 | 13 | AWRVTGRGNTEAF
TRBJ1-5 | TRBV12-3/TRBV12-4 | 14 | ASREGQGVSNQPQH
TRBJ2-2 | TRBV6-5 | 15 | ASSYGTSGRGPGELF
TRBJ1-5 | TRBV2 | 12 | ASHRGGGNQPQH
TRBJ2-2 | TRBV29-1 | 9 | SVEGTGELF
TRBJ2-5 | TRBV10-3 | 13 | ATEGQGTGTETQY
TRBJ2-5 | TRBV5-6 | 16 | ASSSQKRGRGRAETQY
TRBJ2-2 | TRBV2 | 11 | ASSVKQAGELF
TRBJ2-5 | TRBV11-2 | 12 | ASTKVGTGRTQY